This T cell receptor beta chain was found in a study of cytomegalovirus exposure and HLA in healthy donors (dated by TCRdb to 2016 to 2017). As for the study more broadly: The 700 or so repertoires of the first cohort and the 120 validation repertoires were produced on the same platform, according to a later analysis. Besides the first cohort of 550 to 750 subjects, a separate validation cohort made up of over a hundred different subjects was used. To predict cytomegalovirus infection status, the study brought together high-throughput TCR immunosequencing, statistical association of individual TCRs with disease status, and machine learning. The study aimed to test whether signatures of past pathogen exposure could be identified by cataloging public T cell receptors. General findings and caveats noted by the study authors: Across donors, most TCR sequences were observed very rarely, whereas some public TCRs were present in many individuals. In vitro tests confirmed that three of the cytomegalovirus-associated TCR beta chains recognize cytomegalovirus antigens. The study listed 170 or so TCR beta chains as associated with cytomegalovirus. Of the cluster scores, roughly 95% were above 0 in a later analysis, which found that TCRs clustered in the first cohort also tended to co-occur in the 95 to 150 validation repertoires. It was suggested by the authors that the approach could potentially be generalized to other disease states and immunological phenotypes. All 120 or so repertoires were used to score co-occurrence in the validation cohort in a later analysis, because that analysis had no HLA typing for the cohort. Cytomegalovirus status was reported to be diagnosed by the classifier with high specificity and sensitivity in both the original and validation cohorts.

Library method: the immunoSEQ multiplex PCR assay. From the authors' description of their analysis: A statistical classification framework was built for diagnosing cytomegalovirus status from the catalog of TCR beta chain sequences. Imported from immuneACCESS, the table was reduced by TCRdb to in-frame sequences with V and J called. These copies leave out some clones; in studies compared against another copy, an unresolved V gene accounts for under half, and the cause of the remainder is not known. V, J and clone size derive from that table, while D and trimming were established from the DNA sequence. The sample has about 60,000 clones on record, roughly nine tenths of them singletons. The top ten clones comprise about 0.95% of the sample. The donors were included in the validation cohort of roughly 130 subjects, a group kept apart from the roughly 690-subject first cohort. As encoded in the germline V gene, CDR1 is MDHEN while CDR2 is SYDVKM. From the cysteine through the phenylalanine, the CDR3 covers 17 amino acids. The only DNA kept is the CDR3, 51 bases in frame from the first base. Clipping removes 5 bases from V and 3 bases from J, with 14 as the unmatched junction base count.

Details on this clone: Its antigen remains unidentified. It has no much larger one-base neighbor in the sample; base qualities were not kept.

The sequenced sample was PBMCs. The sequence derives from a young man in good health and CMV-seronegative. The chain was built from TRBV28 and TRBJ1-2; the junction holds 8 bases that match TRBD1. The encoded CDR3 is CASSGPDRERSHYGYTF. The DNA sequence reads TGTGCCAGCAGTGGCCCGGACAGGGAAAGATCCCACTATGGCTACACCTTC.